This T cell receptor (beta chain) appears in the sequencing data of a study of blood T cell repertoires in COVID-19. Study-wide background: The United States, Italy and Spain supplied acute and convalescent COVID-19 samples. From T cells, B-cell-depleted T cells, or PBMCs came the material, which was cDNA or gDNA.

In the original processing: From reference gene primer amplification, estimates of nucleated cell counts were derived. This table comes from immunoSEQ multiplex PCR, and its TCRdb copy is limited to in-frame clones, with some not included. The V and J calls and clone size are taken from that table; D and trimming were inferred from the DNA. The sample yields about 70,000 clones, around 86% seen once. The CDR3 extends over 14 amino acids. Germline V lookup: CDR1 KGHSH, CDR2 LQKENI. V shed 2 bases, J shed 2 bases, and the junction held 2 bases outside the gene matches. V and J are TRBV18 and TRBJ2-5, with 7 bases matching TRBD1. The specimen was peripheral blood. The TCR sequence derives from a human donor in a cohort sampled during active COVID-19. CDR3 amino acids: CASSPMTGQETQYF. The CDR3 nucleotides read TGTGCCAGCTCACCAATGACAGGGCAAGAGACCCAGTACTTC.